These 17 T cell receptor beta chains were sequenced from one sample in a study of a mutant IDH1 vaccine in newly diagnosed glioma. These receptors are not linked to any known antigen. Time point in this sample: week 23, last vaccination. Vaccine doses each comprised 300 ug of mutant IDH1 20-mer peptide, with topical imiquimod. TCRdb's table, derived via immunoSEQ multiplex PCR, lists solely in-frame clones and lacks some. The table includes 82,000 or so clones, 85% detected once. Sequenced here: PBMCs, sampled from a glioma patient whose treatment included an IDH1 peptide vaccine. Every receptor here comes from a man aged 30 to 45 with glioma. Some clones in this sample may be carry-over from other donors' samples.

This clone was seen more than once but under ten times. The gene calls are TRBV18 and TRBJ2-1; 8 bases align to TRBD2. Germline assignment: CDR1 KGHSH and CDR2 LQKENI. This CDR3 contains 14 residues. V shed 3 bases and J 8 bases; nucleotides not matched to a gene: 6. Here the CDR3 DNA reads TGTGCCAGCTCACCGGGACTAGTTTCGGATGAGCAGTTCTTC. It specifies CASSPGLVSDEQFF. The full variable domain, with the rest looked up from reference TRBV18 and TRBJ2-1, is NAGVMQNPRHLVRRRGQEARLRCSPMKGHSHVYWYRQLPEEGLKFMVYLQKENIIDESGMPKERFSAEFPKEGPSILRIQQVVRGDSAAYFCASSPGLVSDEQFFGPGTRLTVL.

The gene calls are TRBV7-8 and TRBJ2-1, with a possible D match to TRBD2 (6 bases). This CDR3 spans 16 amino acids. Germline V gene data show CDR1 as SGHVS and CDR2 as FQNEAQ. V was cut by 2 bases and J by 9 bases, with 20 bases left in between. CDR3 coding DNA: TGTGCCAGCAGCTTACCCCAAGACGGGGGTTTGATTGAGCAGTTCTTC. Protein: CASSLPQDGGLIEQFF.

The chain has TRBV10-1 and TRBJ2-1, with TRBD1 matching 8 bases. This CDR3 is built from 14 residues. The V segment lost 11 bases and the J segment 8 bases; nucleotides outside the gene matches: 14. Germline lookup yields CDR1 WNHNN and CDR2 SYGVQD (reference sequence). The CDR3 is CASQGDRGRDEQFF. The CDR3 DNA sequence: TGCGCCTCCCAAGGTGACAGGGGACGGGATGAGCAGTTCTTC.

V is TRBV15 and J is TRBJ1-2; TRBD1 matches 8 bases. The V gene's germline CDR1 is LNHNV and CDR2 YYDKDF (reference sequence). The CDR3 runs 19 residues. V lost 1 base, J lost 4 bases, and 17 bases stayed unmatched. This CDR3 is CATSRGFLTGTGLTYGYTF. The CDR3 nucleotides read TGTGCCACCAGCAGAGGATTCTTAACCGGGACAGGCCTGACCTATGGCTACACCTTC.

The chain joins TRBV11-2 to TRBJ2-2; 7 positions agree with TRBD1. The germline V gene has CDR1 SGHAT and CDR2 FQNNGV. The CDR3 contains 17 residues. Unmatched junction bases numbered 9, after V lost 2 bases and J lost 3 bases. CDR3 loop: CASSLLRGRRDTGELFF. The CDR3 nucleotides read TGTGCCAGCAGCTTACTTAGGGGGCGAAGGGACACCGGGGAGCTGTTTTTT.

The chain combines TRBV5-1 with TRBJ1-4, with D hard to call. The germline gives CDR1 SGHRS, CDR2 YFSETQ. V lost 4 bases, J lost 1 base, and 5 bases lay in between. The CDR3 is made up of 13 amino acids. CDR3 residues: CASSIQTNEKLFF. CDR3 DNA: TGCGCCAGCAGCATACAAACTAATGAAAAACTGTTTTTT.

This chain connects TRBV9 to TRBJ2-5, with 9 bases fitting TRBD2. The DNA end favors TRBJ2-7, so the J call may be wrong. Germline CDR1 SGDLS, CDR2 YYNGEE. This CDR3 contains 14 residues. The DNA of the CDR3 is TGTGCCAGCAGCGTAGGACTAGCGGTCTACGAGCAGTACTTC. Its protein is CASSVGLAVYEQYF.

This clone was observed a handful of times. The chain couples TRBV28 to TRBJ1-5; 11 bases are a match to TRBD1. V was clipped by 6 bases and J by 4 bases; unmatched bases: 11. There are 17 residues in the CDR3. Germline CDR1 is MDHEN and CDR2 is SYDVKM. The CDR3 DNA is TGTGCCAGCAGACCTATCGGACAGGGGGCTATGAATCAGCCCCAGCATTTT. This translates into CASRPIGQGAMNQPQHF.

The chain combines TRBV18 with TRBJ1-1; D ambiguous. The CDR3 loop spans 14 amino acids. CDR1 and CDR2 (germline): KGHSH, LQKENI. V was trimmed by 3 bases and J by 1 base, leaving 9 bases between them. The CDR3 loop is CASSPEGRNTEAFF. In DNA form, the CDR3 reads TGTGCCAGCTCACCGGAAGGGAGGAACACTGAAGCTTTCTTT.

The DNA for the CDR3 is TGTGCCAGCAGTGAGCACGGGGCAGAGGGCGGCTACACCTTC. Its protein product is CASSEHGAEGGYTF. J is TRBJ1-2 and V is TRBV2, with D perhaps TRBD1 (5 bases). V was shortened by 3 bases and J by 8 bases, with 16 bases between the two germline ends. The CDR3 has 14 residues. From germline, CDR1 is SNHLY and CDR2 FYNNEI.

DNA of the CDR3: TGTGCCAGTAGTATATCCAGGACAGATACGCAGTATTTT. This encodes CASSISRTDTQYF. This chain uses TRBV19 with TRBJ2-3, with D unresolved. Germline V gives CDR1 LNHDA, CDR2 SQIVND (reference sequence). CDR3 size: 13 residues. Trimming shortened V by 2 bases and J by 3 bases, and 6 bases separated the two germline ends.

The chain links TRBV5-1 to TRBJ2-2, with 8 bases matching TRBD1. Germline V gene data show CDR1 as SGHRS and CDR2 as YFSETQ. V shed 4 bases and J 4 bases; nucleotides not matched to a gene: 6. The CDR3 totals 15 residues. CDR3 loop: CASSPRQGLTGELFF. The CDR3 nucleotides are TGCGCCAGCAGCCCCCGACAGGGGCTCACCGGGGAGCTGTTTTTT.

The chain carries TRBV7-8 and TRBJ2-1; possibly TRBD2 for D (6 bases). This CDR3 is 15 amino acids long. Trimming removed 6 bases at V and 1 base at J, with 13 bases between. Germline V gives CDR1 SGHVS, CDR2 FQNEAQ. CDR3 DNA sequence: TGTGCCAGCAGTGAGGGACTGGATTCCTACAATGAGCAGTTCTTC. Translating gives CASSEGLDSYNEQFF.

The chain recombines TRBV5-6 with TRBJ1-2, with D perhaps TRBD1 (5 bases). The germline gives CDR1 SGHDT, CDR2 YYEEEE. V lost 3 bases to trimming and J lost 2 bases, with 17 bases between them. This CDR3 is built from 16 residues. CDR3 loop: CASSWDLRVGNYGYTF. Written as DNA, the CDR3 is TGTGCCAGCAGCTGGGACCTCCGAGTGGGAAACTATGGCTACACCTTC.

The rearrangement joins TRBV10-3 to TRBJ2-3, with D tentatively TRBD2 (6 bases). This CDR3 region has 15 residues. V gave up 4 bases and J gave up 5 bases, with 16 bases separating them. Germline V gives CDR1 ENHRY, CDR2 SYGVKD. CDR3 residues: CAISVPRERGDTQYF. The DNA of the CDR3 is TGTGCCATCAGTGTCCCTCGGGAGAGGGGAGATACGCAGTATTTT.

This clone showed up just a few times. The V call is TRBV27, the J call TRBJ1-1; D not certain. V lost 2 bases to trimming and J lost 1 base, with 11 bases between them. The CDR3 is made up of 15 amino acids. Germline V gives CDR1 MNHEY, CDR2 SMNVEV (reference sequence). The chain's CDR3 is CASSLRGPSNTEAFF. CDR3 in DNA: TGTGCCAGCAGTTTAAGAGGCCCCTCGAACACTGAAGCTTTCTTT.

V is TRBV25-1 and J is TRBJ2-2; D perhaps matches TRBD1 (5 bases). Germline CDR1 MGHDK, CDR2 SYGVNS. This CDR3 is built from 15 residues. V lost 4 bases to trimming and J lost 7 bases, with 16 bases between them. CDR3 nucleotide sequence: TGTGCCAGCAGTGGCCTGACAGTGGCGAGCGGGGAGCTGTTTTTT. Encoded protein: CASSGLTVASGELFF.